These 15 T cell receptor beta chains came from one sample sequenced in a study of OX40 agonist ivuxolimab in advanced cancers. Clones were read by immunoSEQ multiplex PCR, and TCRdb kept only the in-frame ones, dropping some. In the table there are tens of thousands of clones, around nine tenths of which are singletons. This sample comprised CD4+ or CD8+ T cells sorted from blood, obtained in a trial of the OX40 agonist ivuxolimab. Receptors originate from an adult with an advanced solid tumor such as melanoma, head and neck, liver or kidney cancer.

The V call is TRBV18, the J call TRBJ2-7; D gene ambiguous. The CDR3 loop spans 16 amino acids. The V end lost 0 bases, the J end lost 0 bases, and 12 bases lay between the germline ends. Germline V lookup: CDR1 KGHSH, CDR2 LQKENI. CDR3 in amino acids: CASSPPNQASSYEQYF. CDR3 DNA sequence: TGTGCCAGCTCACCACCTAATCAGGCCAGCTCCTACGAGCAGTACTTC.

This chain uses TRBV30 with TRBJ2-4; 7 nucleotides align to TRBD1. CDR3 length equals 16 residues. CDR1 and CDR2 from the germline V gene are GTSNPN and SVGIG (reference sequence). Trimming removed 5 bases from V and 0 bases from J; junction bases left unmatched: 10. CDR3 in DNA: TGTGCCTGGGCACAGGGGTTCGCGCTAGCCAAAAACATTCAGTACTTC. Its translation: CAWAQGFALAKNIQYF.

This chain uses TRBV5-8 with TRBJ2-6; D is possibly TRBD1 (5 bases). The length of the CDR3 is 15 residues. Trimming cost V 4 bases and J 0 bases, with 8 bases left between them. Germline loops: CDR1 SGHTS, CDR2 YDEGEE. The CDR3 DNA reads TGTGCCAGCAGCCCAGGGTACTCTGGGGCCAACGTCCTGACTTTC. This codes for CASSPGYSGANVLTF. Using reference TRBV5-8 and TRBJ2-6 for the parts outside the CDR3, the full variable domain is EAGVTQSPTHLIKTRGQQATLRCSPISGHTSVYWYQQALGLGLQFLLWYDEGEERNRGNFPPRFSGRQFPNYSSELNVNALELEDSALYLCASSPGYSGANVLTFGAGSRLTVL.

The rearrangement joins TRBV5-1 to TRBJ2-7; D may be TRBD1 or TRBD2 (5 bases each). This CDR3 has 14 residues. Per the germline V gene, CDR1 is SGHRS and CDR2 is YFSETQ. With 7 bases removed from V and 2 bases from J, the gap between germline ends came to 16 bases. In nucleotides, the CDR3 is TGCGCCAGCGGGCTTCGAGAGGGACCCTACGAGCAGTACTTC. Encoded protein: CASGLREGPYEQYF.

The CDR3 nucleotides read TGTGCCACCAACAGCCAGGGAACGAACATTCAGTACTTC. Translated: CATNSQGTNIQYF. This chain connects TRBV19 to TRBJ2-4, with a possible D match to TRBD1 (5 bases). Germline CDR1 reads LNHDA; CDR2 reads SQIVND (reference sequence). V was shortened by 10 bases and J by 7 bases, with 17 bases between the two germline ends. CDR3 length: 13 residues. The full variable domain, its missing parts supplied by reference TRBV19 and TRBJ2-4, is DGGITQSPKYLFRKEGQNVTLSCEQNLNHDAMYWYRQDPGQGLRLIYYSQIVNDFQKGDIAEGYSVSREKKESFPLTVTSAQKNPTAFYLCATNSQGTNIQYFGAGTRLSVL.

This clone was seen just once. J is TRBJ2-3 and V is TRBV6-5; D is unclear. V shed 3 bases and J shed 1 base, with 11 bases lying between them. The CDR3 is 15 residues long. From germline, CDR1 is MNHEY and CDR2 SVGAGI. CDR3 DNA sequence: TGTGCCAGCAGTTATGAGAGGACCGGCACAGATACGCAGTATTTT. It codes for CASSYERTGTDTQYF.

The chain couples TRBV18 to TRBJ2-5, with a possible D match to TRBD2 (6 bases). The DNA end is a closer match to TRBJ2-7, so the J assignment may be wrong. From germline, CDR1 is KGHSH and CDR2 LQKENI. The CDR3 consists of 15 residues. In DNA form, the CDR3 reads TGTGCCAGCTCACCACCCACGGGAGCAACGGGCGAGCAGTACTTC. It encodes CASSPPTGATGEQYF.

The gene calls are TRBV9 and TRBJ2-7; TRBD2 matches at 8 bases. There are 15 residues in the CDR3. The ends lost 0 bases at V and 3 bases at J; junction bases unmatched: 5. The germline V gene encodes CDR1 SGDLS and CDR2 YYNGEE. The CDR3 here is CASSVADSGNYEQYF. The CDR3 DNA sequence: TGTGCCAGCAGCGTAGCGGATAGCGGGAACTACGAGCAGTACTTC. The whole variable domain, filled in from reference TRBV9 and TRBJ2-7, reads DSGVTQTPKHLITATGQRVTLRCSPRSGDLSVYWYQQSLDQGLQFLIQYYNGEERAKGNILERFSAQQFPDLHSELNLSSLELGDSALYFCASSVADSGNYEQYFGPGTRLTVT.

The chain employs TRBV28 and TRBJ1-3; a weak D match, TRBD1 (5 bases). Trimming pared 3 bases from V and 3 bases from J, leaving 12 bases between. The CDR3 loop spans 15 amino acids. Germline CDR1 MDHEN, CDR2 SYDVKM. In nucleotides, the CDR3 is TGTGCCAGCAGTTTCGGGGGGATCCTTGGAAACACCATATATTTT. It is translated as CASSFGGILGNTIYF.

The J gene is TRBJ1-1, the V gene TRBV19; TRBD1 agrees at 8 bases. This CDR3 is 14 amino acids long. Germline V gene sequence: CDR1 LNHDA, CDR2 SQIVND (reference sequence). After removal of 6 bases from V and 0 bases from J, the junction contained 3 bases not matched to a gene. The DNA of the CDR3 is TGTGCCAGTAGCCGACAGGGGATGAACACTGAAGCTTTCTTT. Protein: CASSRQGMNTEAFF.

The CDR3 is CASSEGQESNQPQHF. In DNA form, the CDR3 reads TGTGCCAGCAGTGAAGGACAGGAGAGCAATCAGCCCCAGCATTTT. This chain connects TRBV2 to TRBJ1-5; D possibly corresponds to TRBD1 (6 bases). Trimming pared 1 base from V and 1 base from J, leaving 8 bases between. This CDR3 spans 15 amino acids. CDR1 and CDR2 (germline): SNHLY, FYNNEI. Combining the CDR3 with reference TRBV2 and TRBJ1-5 gives the whole variable domain EPEVTQTPSHQVTQMGQEVILRCVPISNHLYFYWYRQILGQKVEFLVSFYNNEISEKSEIFDDQFSVERPDGSNFTLKIRSTKLEDSAMYFCASSEGQESNQPQHFGDGTRLSIL.

This rearrangement joins TRBV28 to TRBJ1-2; 8 bases fit TRBD1. Germline CDR1 is MDHEN and CDR2 is SYDVKM. The CDR3 is 16 amino acids. J was trimmed by 2 bases and V by 2 bases; bases with no gene match: 7. CDR3 residues: CASSLLRTGGNYGYTF. The CDR3 DNA reads as TGTGCCAGCAGTTTACTGCGTACAGGGGGAAACTATGGCTACACCTTC.

The V call is TRBV7-2, the J call TRBJ2-7, with D tentatively TRBD1 or TRBD2 (5 bases each). The CDR3 extends over 15 amino acids. Trimming cost V 5 bases and J 5 bases, with 19 bases left between them. The V gene's germline CDR1 is SGHTA and CDR2 FQGNSA. The CDR3 here is CASSPQTAGTNEQYF. The DNA for the CDR3 is TGTGCCAGCAGCCCTCAAACGGCAGGGACGAACGAGCAGTACTTC.

The chain links TRBV28 to TRBJ1-5; D is unclear. V lost 6 bases, J lost 3 bases, and 15 bases lay in between. CDR1 and CDR2 (germline): MDHEN, SYDVKM. The CDR3 contains 15 residues. The CDR3 loop reads CASRESGVFNQPQHF. For the CDR3, the DNA is TGTGCCAGCAGAGAAAGTGGGGTATTCAATCAGCCCCAGCATTTT.

This clone was recorded only once. The rearrangement uses TRBV4-1 and TRBJ1-2, with 9 positions matching TRBD1. Germline V gene data show CDR1 as MGHRA and CDR2 as YSYEKL. The CDR3 totals 15 residues. With 0 bases clipped from V and 8 bases from J, the junction kept 7 bases outside the gene matches. CDR3 nucleotides: TGCGCCAGCAGCCAAGAGCCGGGACAGGGTGCCGGCTACACCTTC. The encoded protein is CASSQEPGQGAGYTF.